This record looks at one T cell receptor beta chain sequence and its context. Its specificity is unknown. V lost 1 base to trimming and J lost 6 bases, with 5 bases between them. CDR1 and CDR2 from the germline V gene are SGHNT and YYREEE (reference sequence). The CDR3 contains 12 residues. The data belong to a study of Ad26.COV2.S vaccination and SARS-CoV-2 variants. Whole-study results and caveats: Vaccine and placebo recipients had similar non-spike TCR breadth. Total T cell responses may have been underestimated by the TCR breadth and depth analyses.

Sequenced by immunoSEQ multiplex PCR; TCRdb stores in-frame clones only, minus some. The data contain about 410,000 clones, around 92% of them seen just once; the ten biggest clones take up more than 1.5%. Documented treatment: about 20 received Ad26.COV2.S at low or high dose, single or two shots; about 5 received placebo; per-sample allocation not given. Day 63 following the first vaccine or placebo injection was when the samples were taken. What was given as vaccine was an Ad26 vector encoding Wuhan-strain SARS-CoV-2 spike. The input for sequencing was peripheral blood, taken in a trial of Ad26.COV2.S vaccine versus placebo. The V gene is TRBV5-4, the J gene TRBJ2-1; no clear D gene. The receptor was derived from a person between 18 and 65 years old who received the Ad26.COV2.S COVID-19 vaccine or a placebo. The CDR3 DNA sequence: TGTGCCAGCAGCTTGCACGCCAATGAGCAGTTCTTC. Translating it yields CASSLHANEQFF.